This T cell receptor (beta chain) was captured by sequencing in a study of identical twins. TCRdb fed the 5' RACE reads into MiXCR, producing one record per CDR3 protein. The sample lists 400,000 or so distinct CDR3 sequences; approximately 9.1% were seen once. The study, taken as a whole, reports: Surplus twin overlap in beta out-of-frame sequences was less pronounced. An excess of low generation probability was shown by twin-shared out-of-frame alpha sequences. Without tracking the same donors, conclusions rested on cross-sectional statistical analysis.

Regarding this clonotype: What it binds is not known.

Sequencing input: naive T cells sorted from blood. The clonotype originates from a woman aged 45-60 years in good health.

This chain's CDR3 is CASSLRDFDIQYF. In DNA form, the CDR3 reads TGTGCCAGCAGCTTACGGGATTTCGACATTCAGTACTTC. The chain is built from TRBV7-9 and TRBJ2-4; weak D call: TRBD2 (5 bases). CDR3 length: 13 residues. Germline CDR1 is SEHNR and CDR2 is FQNEAQ (reference sequence). V lost 2 bases and J 8 bases, leaving 10 bases between the germline ends.